These 23 T cell receptor beta chains were sequenced from one sample in a study of regulatory T cells in long-lasting Graves disease. Time point meaning: newly diagnosed GD, antithyroid drugs for less than 3 months. The TCR library was prepared using RNA isolated from PBMCs. Construction of the TCR beta libraries employed iRepertoire HTBI primers in conjunction with Arm-PCR of CDR3 regions. From the multiplex PCR reads, TCRdb called clonotypes with MiXCR, one entry per CDR3 protein. The repertoire holds 450,000 to 600,000 distinct CDR3 sequences, about 13% seen once, with about 10% in the top ten. The data also belong to a second study, concerning T cells in Graves' hyperthyroidism and ophthalmopathy.

The source was peripheral blood mononuclear cells (PBMCs), collected at new diagnosis, from a patient treated with antithyroid drugs. These receptors originate from a man aged 30 to 39 with Graves disease.

The chain couples TRBV11-1 to TRBJ2-7; either TRBD1 or TRBD2 may supply D (5 bases each). Germline V gene sequence: CDR1 SGHAT, CDR2 FQDESV (reference sequence). Deletions cut 3 bases from V and 1 base from J, with 13 bases between. The CDR3 is 15 residues long. CDR3 DNA sequence: TGTGCCAGCAGCTTTCGGCTAGAGGGGTCCTACGAGCAGTACTTC. Translating it yields CASSFRLEGSYEQYF.

There are a few counts of this clonotype. The CDR3 sequence is CATSRGGLADADEQFF. DNA for the CDR3: TGTGCCACCAGCAGAGGTGGACTAGCGGATGCGGATGAGCAGTTCTTC. The chain employs TRBV15 and TRBJ2-1, with 10 nucleotides matching TRBD2. This CDR3 is 16 amino acids long. Germline trimming cut 1 base from V and 8 bases from J; bases unmatched to any gene: 8. Germline CDR1 reads LNHNV; CDR2 reads YYDKDF (reference sequence).

This clonotype was picked up many times. J is TRBJ1-5 and V is TRBV5-1, with a tentative D call TRBD1 (5 bases). Germline V gives CDR1 SGHRS, CDR2 YFSETQ. Deletions cut 0 bases from V and 9 bases from J, with 16 bases between. The CDR3 consists of 15 residues. This CDR3 is CASSLGPDTARPQHF. CDR3 bases: TGCGCCAGCAGCTTGGGACCGGACACGGCGCGGCCCCAGCATTTT. Together with reference TRBV5-1 and TRBJ1-5, the CDR3 gives the full variable domain: KAGVTQTPRYLIKTRGQQVTLSCSPISGHRSVSWYQQTPGQGLQFLFEYFSETQRNKGNFPGRFSGRQFSNSRSEMNVSTLELGDSALYLCASSLGPDTARPQHFGDGTRLSIL.

This clonotype was observed many times. The rearrangement links TRBV29-1 to TRBJ2-2, with 7 bases aligning to TRBD2. The V segment lost 6 bases and the J segment 1 base; nucleotides outside the gene matches: 8. Germline loops: CDR1 SQVTM, CDR2 ANQGSEA. The CDR3 runs 15 residues. As DNA, the CDR3 is TGCAGCGTAGAGTCTAGCGGAGTGAACACCGGGGAGCTGTTTTTT. Its protein is CSVESSGVNTGELFF.

This clonotype turned up a few times. V usage is TRBV2 and J usage is TRBJ1-4, with unresolved D. This CDR3 has 13 amino acids. The V and J ends lost 2 bases and 8 bases respectively, with 9 bases between them. Germline V lookup: CDR1 SNHLY, CDR2 FYNNEI. Here the CDR3 DNA reads TGTGCCAGCAGTGAAAGACTTTGGGAAAAACTGTTTTTT. It encodes CASSERLWEKLFF.

Ten or more counts support this clonotype. The rearrangement links TRBV2 to TRBJ1-5; D is perhaps TRBD1 (5 bases). This CDR3 comprises 16 residues. Trimming removed 6 bases at V and 0 bases at J, with 15 bases between. Germline CDR1 is SNHLY and CDR2 is FYNNEI. The CDR3 region is CASRGRETNSNQPQHF. CDR3 in DNA: TGTGCCAGCAGGGGCAGGGAAACGAATAGCAATCAGCCCCAGCATTTT.

The sample holds many counts of this clonotype. The rearrangement links TRBV7-2 to TRBJ2-1, with TRBD2 as a possible D gene (6 bases). The V end lost 5 bases, the J end lost 5 bases, and 13 bases lay between the germline ends. The CDR3 has 14 residues. Germline V gives CDR1 SGHTA, CDR2 FQGNSA. Written as DNA, the CDR3 is TGTGCCAGCAGCCCAAGGGCGGGAAACAATGAGCAGTTCTTC. This translates into CASSPRAGNNEQFF. Together with reference TRBV7-2 and TRBJ2-1, the CDR3 gives the full variable domain: GAGVSQSPSNKVTEKGKDVELRCDPISGHTALYWYRQSLGQGLEFLIYFQGNSAPDKSGLPSDRFSAERTGGSVSTLTIQRTQQEDSAVYLCASSPRAGNNEQFFGPGTRLTVL.

This clonotype was counted at least ten times. The J gene is TRBJ2-7, the V gene TRBV3-1; the D gene is possibly TRBD2 (5 bases). This CDR3 comprises 12 residues. Trimming left V 6 bases short and J 4 bases short, with 10 bases between. CDR1 and CDR2 from the germline V gene are LGHDT and YNNKEL (reference sequence). CDR3 coding DNA: TGTGCCAGCAGGGACTCCGCGTACGAGCAGTACTTC. It translates to CASRDSAYEQYF.

The chain carries TRBV3-1 and TRBJ2-7; 9 bases map to TRBD2. CDR1 is LGHDT and CDR2 is YNNKEL in the germline V gene (reference sequence). The CDR3 spans 18 residues. After removal of 3 bases from V and 0 bases from J, the junction contained 12 bases not matched to a gene. The CDR3 protein is CASSHRWGKREVSYEQYF. The CDR3 DNA reads TGTGCCAGCAGCCACCGGTGGGGCAAGCGGGAGGTCTCCTACGAGCAGTACTTC.

This clonotype occurred many times. This chain connects TRBV11-1 to TRBJ1-2, with D tentatively TRBD1 (5 bases). This CDR3 comprises 17 residues. The V end lost 3 bases, the J end lost 2 bases, and 19 bases lay between the germline ends. Germline V gene sequence: CDR1 SGHAT, CDR2 FQDESV (reference sequence). The CDR3 sequence: CASSFPPGGDSNYGYTF. CDR3 in DNA: TGTGCCAGCAGCTTTCCCCCAGGCGGTGACAGCAACTATGGCTACACCTTC.

The table lists this clonotype with many counts. The V and J genes are TRBV12-3 or TRBV12-4 and TRBJ2-5; D possibly corresponds to TRBD1 (6 bases). With 6 bases removed from V and 2 bases from J, the gap between germline ends came to 22 bases. The CDR3 covers 17 residues. CDR3 in DNA: TGTGCCAGCAGCCAGGGGAGCTACCTTTACGATCAAGAGACCCAGTACTTC. It yields the protein CASSQGSYLYDQETQYF.

At least ten counts were recorded for this clonotype. This rearrangement joins TRBV2 to TRBJ2-5; unclear D gene. Germline CDR1 is SNHLY and CDR2 is FYNNEI. Trimming took off 5 bases at V and 7 bases at J, with 17 bases between the two ends. There are 14 residues in the CDR3. This CDR3 reads CASSQTKGRGTQYF. The CDR3 DNA follows: TGTGCCAGCAGTCAAACCAAAGGGCGTGGGACCCAGTACTTC.

This clonotype was picked up one time. V and J are TRBV28 and TRBJ2-1; 13 bases agree with TRBD2. The CDR3 totals 15 residues. V shed 4 bases and J 8 bases; nucleotides not matched to a gene: 5. Germline loops: CDR1 MDHEN, CDR2 SYDVKM. This CDR3 is CASSSGLAGDDEQFF. DNA of the CDR3: TGTGCCAGCAGTTCAGGACTAGCGGGAGACGATGAGCAGTTCTTC.

Of note for this clonotype: Given the absence of the conserved phenylalanine or tryptophan at the CDR3 end, a read error is likely. The rearrangement uses TRBV7-2 and TRBJ2-1; TRBD2 agrees at 8 bases. Germline V gives CDR1 SGHTA, CDR2 FQGNSA. V lost 2 bases, J lost 2 bases, and 14 bases stayed unmatched. The length of the CDR3 is 19 residues. CDR3 sequence (DNA): TGTGCCAGCAGCTTAAGAGGTGCGGTTAGCGGGGCGACCTACAATGAGCAGTTCCTC. Encoded protein: CASSLRGAVSGATYNEQFL.

This clonotype was recorded at least ten times. The J gene is TRBJ2-1, the V gene TRBV29-1; 8 nucleotides line up with TRBD2. This CDR3 is 17 amino acids long. Trimming at V came to 3 bases and at J to 8 bases, leaving 18 bases not matched to a gene. Looked up from germline, CDR1 is SQVTM and CDR2 is ANQGSEA. The CDR3 coding sequence is TGCAGCGTTGAGCGCCCCAGCGGGAGTAATCCCCTAGATGAGCAGTTCTTC. It translates to CSVERPSGSNPLDEQFF.

V and J are TRBV6-2 or TRBV6-3 and TRBJ1-2, with D possibly being TRBD1 (6 bases). V gave up 5 bases and J gave up 1 base, with 8 bases separating them. This CDR3 comprises 13 residues. Germline V lookup: CDR1 MNHEY, CDR2 SVGEGT. The CDR3 nucleotides are TGTGCCAGCAGTCGGGACAATAACTATGGCTACACCTTC. Amino acid sequence: CASSRDNNYGYTF.

This clonotype has ten or more counts. The V gene is TRBV20-1, the J gene TRBJ1-1; tentative D call: TRBD1 (6 bases). V shed 1 base and J shed 10 bases, with 22 bases lying between them. This CDR3 has 15 amino acids. Germline CDR1 and CDR2: DFQATT and SNEGSKA (reference sequence). CDR3 residues: CSARVLPGTMERAFF. DNA for the CDR3: TGCAGTGCTAGAGTTCTACCCGGGACAATGGAACGAGCTTTCTTT.

This clonotype was picked up many times. The V gene is TRBV2, the J gene TRBJ2-1; 15 bases line up with TRBD2. V shed 7 bases, J shed 6 bases, and the junction held 4 bases outside the gene matches. CDR3 length: 15 amino acids. Per the germline V gene, CDR1 is SNHLY and CDR2 is FYNNEI. The CDR3 loop reads CASIGLAGGGNEQFF. The CDR3 coding sequence is TGTGCCAGCATTGGACTAGCGGGAGGGGGCAATGAGCAGTTCTTC.

This clonotype was recorded a few times. Just one base apart from a much larger clone, this may be a read error. V gene TRBV2 combines with J gene TRBJ1-5, with D hard to call. V was cut by 5 bases and J by 4 bases, with 15 bases left in between. CDR1 and CDR2 (germline): SNHLY, FYNNEI. This CDR3 spans 15 amino acids. CDR3 in amino acids: CASSPKGPGNQPQHF. In nucleotides, the CDR3 is TGTGCCAGCAGTCCTAAGGGTCCTGGGAATCAGCCCCAGCATTTT. Full variable domain (remainder filled in from reference TRBV2 and TRBJ1-5): EPEVTQTPSHQVTQMGQEVILRCVPISNHLYFYWYRQILGQKVEFLVSFYNNEISEKSEIFDDQFSVERPDGSNFTLKIRSTKLEDSAMYFCASSPKGPGNQPQHFGDGTRLSIL.

The chain has TRBV27 and TRBJ1-5; D remains unclear. Germline CDR1 is MNHEY and CDR2 is SMNVEV (reference sequence). This CDR3 is 15 amino acids long. Deletions cut 5 bases from V and 4 bases from J, with 15 bases between. The CDR3 DNA sequence: TGTGCCAGCAGTCCCCCCTTGGACTTGAATCAGCCCCAGCATTTT. Encoded protein: CASSPPLDLNQPQHF.

This clonotype was seen ten or more times. J is TRBJ1-1 and V is TRBV2; 8 bases map to TRBD1. Germline V gene data show CDR1 as SNHLY and CDR2 as FYNNEI. This CDR3 is built from 16 residues. J gave up 5 bases and V 5 bases, and 13 bases lay outside the gene matches. The CDR3 loop reads CASSRQGAGTKTEAFF. CDR3 bases: TGTGCCAGCAGTCGTCAGGGGGCCGGTACCAAGACTGAAGCTTTCTTT.

This clonotype has a count of ten or more. This sequence joins TRBV30 and TRBJ2-4; D is ambiguous. CDR1 is GTSNPN, CDR2 SVGIG, per germline (reference sequence). CDR3 length: 11 amino acids. V gave up 1 base and J gave up 6 bases, with 4 bases separating them. The CDR3: CAWSGGNIQYF. As DNA, the CDR3 is TGTGCCTGGAGTGGAGGAAACATTCAGTACTTC.

There are many counts of this clonotype. The genes are TRBV20-1 and TRBJ2-5; 7 bases fit TRBD2. Germline CDR1 and CDR2: DFQATT and SNEGSKA (reference sequence). V shed 3 bases, J shed 7 bases, and the junction held 11 bases outside the gene matches. The CDR3 spans 14 residues. As DNA, the CDR3 is TGCAGTGCTAGTATGCGACGGGCGGGGGTGACCCAGTACTTC. Amino acids: CSASMRRAGVTQYF.